These 23 T cell receptor beta chains originate from one sample sequenced in a study of read filtering for tumor transcriptome and immune sequencing (TCRdb year 2020). The sequencing machine was an Illumina HiSeq 4000. The Immunoverse kit was used to build TCR libraries from around 400 ng RNA, with molecular barcoded adaptors covering alpha/delta and beta/gamma chains. TCRdb reprocessed the public reads (quality trimming at Q25 with fastp, clone calling with MiXCR) and kept in-frame beta chains. Rows with a matching CDR3 protein are joined into one entry that keeps the most common DNA and genes. The sample contains around 130,000 distinct CDR3 sequences, roughly 13% of them found a single time. 8% to 9% of the sample comes from the top ten. The specimen sequenced was a population of CD138-negative cells sorted from bone marrow. This specimen's cell subset or site label, per the study, means: bone marrow mononuclear cells depleted of CD138+ plasma/myeloma cells by negative magnetic selection. The source is a donor at least 40 years old with multiple myeloma.

This clonotype occurred many times. V gene TRBV7-3 combines with J gene TRBJ2-1; D could derive from TRBD1 or TRBD2 (6 bases each). The germline gives CDR1 SGHTA, CDR2 FQGTGA. Between the trimmed V and J ends, which lost 2 bases and 7 bases, there was a span of 9 bases. The length of the CDR3 is 13 residues. Here the CDR3 DNA reads TGTGCCAGCAGCTTACTAGGGGGGAATGAGCAGTTCTTC. Translating it yields CASSLLGGNEQFF.

This clonotype was detected a few times. A much larger clone differs from this one at a single base, so this may be a read error. CDR3 amino acids: CASSHFGRSSYKEQFF. Written as DNA, the CDR3 is TGTGCCAGCAGCCATTTCGGGAGGAGCTCCTACAAGGAGCAGTTCTTC. The chain links TRBV7-2 to TRBJ2-1, with 7 bases aligning to TRBD2. In germline, CDR1 is SGHTA, CDR2 FQGNSA. The CDR3 sequence is 16 residues long.

This clonotype was counted ten times or more. In DNA form, the CDR3 reads TGTGCCAGCAGCCAAGAACCGGGACTATATACAGAGACCCAGTACTTC. It codes for CASSQEPGLYTETQYF. The rearrangement links TRBV7-8 to TRBJ2-5; the match to TRBD2 covers 7 bases. CDR3 length: 16 amino acids. Trimming took 5 bases from V and 4 from J; bases not matched to a gene: 13. Per germline, CDR1 SGHVS and CDR2 FQNEAQ.

This clonotype came up many times. Here the CDR3 reads CSVTGETSYNEQFF. CDR3 bases: TGCAGCGTTACGGGGGAGACGAGTTACAATGAGCAGTTCTTC. The chain is built from TRBV29-1 and TRBJ2-1; TRBD2 might be the D (6 bases). This CDR3 has 14 amino acids. Germline lookup yields CDR1 SQVTM and CDR2 ANQGSEA. V was shortened by 5 bases and J by 4 bases, with 15 bases between the two germline ends.

This clonotype was seen ten or more times. V and J are TRBV30 and TRBJ2-1; 14 bases agree with TRBD2. V was pared by 1 base and J by 9 bases, with 8 bases of the junction left unmatched. Germline V CDR1 and CDR2: GTSNPN, SVGIG (reference sequence). The CDR3 has 16 residues. The CDR3 sequence is CAWSAKTSGRAGEQFF. The CDR3 DNA reads as TGTGCCTGGAGTGCCAAGACTAGCGGGAGGGCCGGTGAGCAGTTCTTC.

This clonotype was seen repeatedly, ten times or more. The chain links TRBV20-1 to TRBJ2-1; D tentatively reads TRBD1 or TRBD2 (5 bases each). V was clipped by 3 bases and J by 4 bases, with 22 bases between them. The CDR3 runs 17 residues. The germline CDR1 and CDR2 sequences are DFQATT and SNEGSKA (reference sequence). The CDR3 DNA follows: TGCAGTGCTAGGGATAAACGAGGGGAGCGCCTATACAATGAGCAGTTCTTC. The encoded protein is CSARDKRGERLYNEQFF.

There are many counts of this clonotype. This sequence joins TRBV20-1 and TRBJ2-1; 8 bases align to TRBD2. CDR3 length: 13 residues. Germline CDR1 DFQATT, CDR2 SNEGSKA (reference sequence). Trimming took 1 base from V and 9 from J; bases not matched to a gene: 5. The CDR3 DNA sequence: TGCAGTGCTAGAGGGACTAGCTCCGGTGAGCAGTTCTTC. Its translation: CSARGTSSGEQFF.

Many counts were recorded for this clonotype. This chain links TRBV4-3 with TRBJ2-4; perhaps TRBD1 as D (6 bases). The CDR3 sequence is 13 residues long. Germline V gene lookup returns CDR1 LGHNA and CDR2 YSLEER. V lost 2 bases, J lost 6 bases, and 8 bases lay in between. CDR3 sequence reads: CASSQQGLNIQYF. The CDR3 coding sequence is TGCGCCAGCAGCCAACAGGGGCTAAACATTCAGTACTTC.

This clonotype was seen only a few times. This may be a read error, as it is one base from a much larger clone. The final CDR3 position lacks the conserved phenylalanine or tryptophan, pointing to a likely read error. This chain links TRBV5-5 with TRBJ1-1, with no clear D. Between the trimmed V and J ends, which lost 1 base and 4 bases, there was a span of 8 bases. The length of the CDR3 is 13 residues. Germline CDR1 reads SGHKS; CDR2 reads YYEKEE (reference sequence). CDR3 amino acids: CASSLRGGTEAFC. The CDR3 coding sequence is TGTGCCAGCAGCTTGCGCGGTGGCACTGAAGCTTTCTGT.

At least ten counts were recorded for this clonotype. The V gene is TRBV5-1, the J gene TRBJ2-1, with a tentative D call TRBD1 (6 bases). The CDR3 sequence is 14 residues long. The V gene lost 3 bases and the J gene lost 4 bases, with 11 bases spanning the gap. From germline, CDR1 is SGHRS and CDR2 YFSETQ. In DNA, the CDR3 is TGCGCCAGCAGCTCTCGGACAGTGTACAATGAGCAGTTCTTC. Protein: CASSSRTVYNEQFF.

This clonotype was observed at least ten times. The rearrangement links TRBV27 to TRBJ2-7; D unresolved. CDR3 size: 13 residues. Trimming removed 8 bases at V and 5 bases at J, with 16 bases between. Germline V gene data show CDR1 as MNHEY and CDR2 as SMNVEV (reference sequence). CDR3 amino acids: CASGTRNLHEQYF. DNA for the CDR3: TGTGCCAGCGGTACAAGAAATCTTCACGAGCAGTACTTC.

This clonotype was counted ten times or more. The genes are TRBV9 and TRBJ2-7, with 8 bases identical to TRBD2. The CDR3 has 16 amino acids. Losses at the gene ends were 2 bases for V and 4 bases for J; bases not matched to a gene: 11. Germline CDR1 SGDLS, CDR2 YYNGEE. CDR3 nucleotides: TGTGCCAGCAGCGTTTCCTCTGGAGCGGGAGTTTACGAGCAGTACTTC. Translating it yields CASSVSSGAGVYEQYF.

Note on this clonotype: One base away lies a much larger clone, so this may be a sequencing read error. This chain connects TRBV7-9 to TRBJ2-3; D is possibly TRBD1 (5 bases). This CDR3 is 15 amino acids long. CDR1 is SEHNR, CDR2 FQNEAQ, per germline (reference sequence). DNA of the CDR3: TGTGCCAGCGGAGATCGGGCAGGTCTTACAGGTACGCAGTATTTT. Translating it yields CASGDRAGLTGTQYF.

This clonotype came up a few times. With a much larger clone just one base away, this may be a read error. The rearrangement uses TRBV7-2 and TRBJ2-7; D unresolved. From germline, CDR1 is SGHTA and CDR2 FQGNSA. With 4 bases removed from V and 9 bases from J, the gap between germline ends came to 16 bases. CDR3 length equals 13 residues. The CDR3 spells CASSSPPHVVQYF. The CDR3 region has the DNA TGTGCCAGCAGCTCCCCGCCCCATGTCGTGCAGTACTTC.

This clonotype occurred many times. The J gene is TRBJ1-4, the V gene TRBV14; the match to TRBD1 covers 9 bases. V dropped 3 bases and J dropped 8; count of bases not matched to a gene: 10. Germline CDR1 and CDR2: SGHDN and FVKESK. This CDR3 contains 16 residues. The DNA of the CDR3 is TGTGCCAGCAGCCATCGGATGGGACAGGGATCAGAAAAACTGTTTTTT. It specifies CASSHRMGQGSEKLFF.

This clonotype was recorded many times. The V gene is TRBV7-2, the J gene TRBJ2-1; a possible D gene is TRBD2 (6 bases). The CDR3 contains 14 residues. The germline V gene has CDR1 SGHTA and CDR2 FQGNSA. Deletions cut 2 bases from V and 8 bases from J, with 13 bases between. CDR3 in amino acids: CASSLSLANDEQFF. The DNA for the CDR3 is TGTGCCAGCAGCTTATCACTAGCAAACGATGAGCAGTTCTTC.

This clonotype was counted many times. Relative to the germline gene, one junction end is altered; a read error may explain this. The chain is built from TRBV7-2 and TRBJ2-1; 12 bases line up with TRBD2. Germline values: CDR1 SGHTA, CDR2 FQGNSA. This CDR3 has 17 residues. The CDR3, as DNA: TGCGCCAGCAGCTTGGGGCTAGCGGGAGGGCCCTACAATGAGCAGTTCTTC. This gives the protein CASSLGLAGGPYNEQFF.

This clonotype was found many times. J is TRBJ1-1 and V is TRBV7-2; D gene unclear. V was trimmed by 2 bases and J by 3 bases, leaving 10 bases between them. Germline V CDR1 and CDR2: SGHTA, FQGNSA. The CDR3 is 14 residues long. CDR3 DNA sequence: TGTGCCAGCAGCTTATCTTGGGGAGACACTGAAGCTTTCTTT. This translates into CASSLSWGDTEAFF.

Remarks on this clonotype: One junction end does not reproduce the germline sequence, and a read error may be involved. The J gene is TRBJ2-1, the V gene TRBV29-1, with 13 bases identical to TRBD2. This CDR3 has 14 residues. Germline V lookup: CDR1 SQVTM, CDR2 ANQGSEA. The CDR3 loop is CGVVRTSGSNEQFF. DNA for the CDR3: TGCGGCGTTGTTAGGACTAGCGGGAGTAATGAGCAGTTCTTT.

This clonotype was seen ten or more times. V is TRBV7-2 and J is TRBJ2-1; D remains ambiguous. Germline V CDR1 and CDR2: SGHTA, FQGNSA. The V end was cut by 5 bases, the J end by 7 bases, with 15 bases between. The CDR3 has 14 amino acids. The DNA for the CDR3 is TGTGCCAGCAGCCCCGGACCCCCGGAGAATGAGCAGTTCTTC. Translation gives CASSPGPPENEQFF.

This clonotype came up many times. This chain joins TRBV27 and TRBJ2-5; no reliable D call. The CDR3 has 13 amino acids. CDR1 and CDR2 (germline): MNHEY, SMNVEV (reference sequence). V was pared by 5 bases and J by 1 base, with 8 bases between. CDR3 nucleotide sequence: TGTGCCAGCAGTCGGATATCCCAAGAGACCCAGTACTTC. Its protein is CASSRISQETQYF.

This clonotype has ten or more counts. The chain combines TRBV20-1 with TRBJ2-4; possibly TRBD1 or TRBD2 for D (5 bases each). CDR3 length: 12 amino acids. Germline V gives CDR1 DFQATT, CDR2 SNEGSKA (reference sequence). V gave up 4 bases and J gave up 7 bases, with 11 bases separating them. CDR3 residues: CSAIGTANIQYF. Written as DNA, the CDR3 is TGCAGTGCTATAGGGACGGCCAACATTCAGTACTTC.

V and J are TRBV12-3 or TRBV12-4 and TRBJ1-2; 7 bases are shared with TRBD1. Trimming took 3 bases from V and 7 from J; bases not matched to a gene: 11. This CDR3 comprises 15 residues. CDR3 coding DNA: TGTGCCAGCAGTTTCCTGACAGGGTCGGCTACTGGCTACACCTTC. Amino acid sequence: CASSFLTGSATGYTF.